These T cell receptor beta chains were read from a single sample in a study of CD8+ T cells in alopecia areata. The repertoire was sequenced with immunoSEQ multiplex PCR; TCRdb's copy has only in-frame clones and lacks some. The sample holds 140,000 or so clones, approximately 50% seen once. The sequenced sample was CD4+ T cells sorted from blood, obtained at week 0. These receptor sequences come from a human donor with alopecia areata. Both conserved end residues are trimmed from each CDR3.

J	V	CDR3
TRBJ2-5	TRBV7-9	ASSFAGLETQY
TRBJ2-3	TRBV4-1	ASSQEGMADTQY
TRBJ2-5	TRBV4-2	ASSLSTSGPSQETQY
TRBJ1-2	TRBV11-1	ASSPNRDGYT
TRBJ1-1	TRBV9	ASSVGGTHGHEAF
TRBJ2-1	TRBV29-1	SVTPGLVRSYNEQF
TRBJ2-3	TRBV4-3	ASSQNGRDTQY
TRBJ2-6	TRBV30	AWSLGPGANVLT
TRBJ1-1	TRBV25-1	ASSLSGTGMNTEAF
TRBJ2-4	TRBV7-2	ASSLRPSGIGAKNIQY
TRBJ2-5	TRBV29-1	SVDSSIETQY
TRBJ2-1	TRBV11-3	ASSLTRTRMRNEQF
TRBJ1-1	TRBV27	ASSFSVNTEAF
TRBJ2-7	TRBV6-5	ASTRSVPYEQY
TRBJ1-2	TRBV19	ASSFIQGAGGYT
TRBJ2-7	TRBV7-8	ASGEGLTYEQY
TRBJ1-3	TRBV27	ASVRGNTIY
TRBJ2-5	TRBV2	ASSRPLTYQETQY
TRBJ1-2	TRBV27	ASKGGGGGYT
TRBJ1-4	TRBV7-2	ASSISGGYEKLF
TRBJ2-1	TRBV11-2	ASSLDRGSGEQF
TRBJ1-3	TRBV4-2	ASSQDAQAGGNTIY
TRBJ2-1	TRBV5-6	ASSSPGPNEQF
TRBJ2-7	TRBV7-2	ASSSPGFPYEQY
TRBJ1-2	TRBV29-1	SVESGYGYT
TRBJ2-2	TRBV7-8	ASSSQGTGELF
TRBJ2-7	TRBV2	ASSERQGANEQY
TRBJ2-5	TRBV2	ASTRLRGLQETQY
TRBJ1-5	TRBV11-3	ASSLRGHQPQH
TRBJ2-7	TRBV20-1	SARVTHQY
TRBJ1-1	TRBV30	AWSEGGAF
TRBJ1-2	TRBV7-2	ASSLWGTNYGYT
TRBJ2-6	TRBV30	AWSGLVVAPGLAGVPGANVLT
TRBJ2-5	TRBV30	AWSVSEETQY
TRBJ1-4	TRBV4-3	ASSQAGVANEKLF
TRBJ2-7	TRBV30	AWSVGGSSYEQY
TRBJ2-3	TRBV9	ASSVGPTDTQY
TRBJ1-2	TRBV30	AWSARLDIAYGYT
TRBJ2-1	TRBV5-1	ASSWYHSGQGVEEQF
TRBJ2-7	TRBV28	ASSPRSEQY
TRBJ2-3	TRBV12-5	ASGTGTSGTDTQY
TRBJ1-1	TRBV4-1	ASSQADRVRTEAF
TRBJ2-2	TRBV11-2	ASSLGSGTIYSRELF
TRBJ1-2	TRBV10-3	AISDSYRWGENPVGYT
TRBJ2-1	TRBV5-4	ASSFERERQF
TRBJ2-5	TRBV10-3	ASMSRDRDWETQY
TRBJ1-1	TRBV30	AWSLGTGTHTEAF
TRBJ2-7	TRBV27	ASSNRGSSEQY
TRBJ1-5	TRBV18	ASSPSWGQPQH
TRBJ2-7	TRBV4-2	ASSQLPGHQSYEQY
TRBJ2-2	TRBV30	AWKLRTSLAELF
TRBJ2-1	TRBV14	ASGVGGNYLDEQF
TRBJ1-1	TRBV19	ASSNGQGMNTEAF
TRBJ1-2	TRBV5-4	ASRTFGTGNYGYT
TRBJ2-7	TRBV29-1	SGFGTSGNHEQY
TRBJ2-3	TRBV10-3	AISEEGSTDTQY
TRBJ2-3	TRBV9	ASSVASGITDTQY